A selection of T cell receptor beta chains follows, all from one sample in a study of blood T cells in healthy people across ages. Via MiXCR, TCRdb re-called the 5' RACE reads, giving one row per CDR3 protein. The sample has some 780,000 distinct CDR3 sequences, roughly 50% seen once. Material: blood. The receptors were gathered from a man in his forties in good health. Both conserved end residues are part of each CDR3. D genes are given only for firm matches. Clone size, where shown, is once, few, many, or a class for clones that have expanded.

abundance	d_gene	v_gene	j_gene	CDR3nt	CDR3aa
-	-	TRBV12-3/TRBV12-4	TRBJ1-4	TGTGCCAGCAGTGGGGGATCTCTTTTAGAAGAAAAACTGTTTTTT	CASSGGSLLEEKLFF
-	TRBD1	TRBV5-1	TRBJ2-7	TGCGCCAGCAGCGTGGGGGCCGGGACAGGGGAGTACGAGCAGTACTTC	CASSVGAGTGEYEQYF
-	TRBD1	TRBV5-1	TRBJ1-2	TGCGCCAGCAGCTTGGCCGTAGGACAGGGGGCGCTTTCAAGCGGCTACACCTTC	CASSLAVGQGALSSGYTF
-	-	TRBV6-2/TRBV6-3	TRBJ2-5	TGTGCCAGCGGTGGGACGGAAAAAGAGACCCAGTACTTC	CASGGTEKETQYF
-	-	TRBV6-6	TRBJ1-2	TGTGCCAGCAGTTACCCTGACAGCCCTAACTATGGCTACACCTTC	CASSYPDSPNYGYTF
few	TRBD1	TRBV20-1	TRBJ2-7	TGCAGTGCCCTAGTCCAGCTACCCGGGACAGGGAACGAGCAGTACTTC	CSALVQLPGTGNEQYF
-	-	TRBV5-1	TRBJ2-1	TGCGCCAGCAGCTACGGACTCATGAAGGGGGGGGCCGGGTACAATGAGCAGTTCTTC	CASSYGLMKGGAGYNEQFF
-	TRBD2	TRBV24-1	TRBJ2-1	TGTGCCACCAGTCGACTAGCGGGATGGGGTGAGCAGTTCTTC	CATSRLAGWGEQFF
-	-	TRBV2	TRBJ2-5	TGTGCCAGCAGCGACACCGGACAGTACAATGAGCAGTACTTC	CASSDTGQYNEQYF
-	TRBD2	TRBV27	TRBJ2-1	TGTGCCACCAGGACTAGCGGGAACTACAATGAGCAGTTCTTC	CATRTSGNYNEQFF
-	TRBD1	TRBV7-9	TRBJ2-7	TGTGCCAGCATTTCGGGACAGGGGAAATACGAGCAGTACTTC	CASISGQGKYEQYF
-	TRBD2	TRBV5-4	TRBJ2-3	TGTGCCAGCAGCTTGACTAGCGGGATCACAGATACGCAGTATTTT	CASSLTSGITDTQYF
-	TRBD2	TRBV7-2	TRBJ2-7	TGTGCCAGCAGCTTCTCTAGCGGCCCCAAGAACGAGCAGTACTTC	CASSFSSGPKNEQYF
once	TRBD1	TRBV12-3/TRBV12-4	TRBJ1-2	TGTGCCAGCAGTTTAACCGGACAGGGGGCGCTTGGCTACACCTTC	CASSLTGQGALGYTF
-	TRBD1	TRBV4-3	TRBJ2-7	TGCGCCAGCAGCCCTTCCGCGACAGGGACCTACGAGCAGTACTTC	CASSPSATGTYEQYF
-	-	TRBV7-2	TRBJ1-5	TGTGCCAGCAGCACCATGACCCCCCGCCATCAGCCCCAGCATTTT	CASSTMTPRHQPQHF
few	-	TRBV27	TRBJ2-3	TGTGCCAGCAGTTCACCGACCGAAACCTTCACAGATACGCAGTATTTT	CASSSPTETFTDTQYF
-	TRBD2	TRBV6-6	TRBJ2-5	TGTGCCAGCAGCCCCCTTAGCGGGAGGGCAGGACAAGAGACCCAGTACTTC	CASSPLSGRAGQETQYF
-	TRBD2	TRBV4-1	TRBJ2-7	TGCGCCAGCAGCCAAAGGACTAGCGGACGCTCCTACGAGCAGTACTTC	CASSQRTSGRSYEQYF
-	-	TRBV7-2	TRBJ2-7	TGTGCCAGCAGCTGGATCCCAAACAATGAGCGGTACTTC	CASSWIPNNERYF
few	TRBD1	TRBV28	TRBJ2-7	TGTGCCAGCACCAAAACCGGGACAGGGGCCTACGAGCAGTACTTC	CASTKTGTGAYEQYF
-	TRBD2	TRBV5-8	TRBJ2-4	TGTGCCAGCAGACCGGGACTAGCGGGACTCGCAAGTGTCAAAAACATTCAGTACTTC	CASRPGLAGLASVKNIQYF
few	-	TRBV6-5	TRBJ2-7	TGTGCCAGCAGTTACTCGGTAGACCTGGGCGAGCAGTACTTC	CASSYSVDLGEQYF
-	-	TRBV7-6	TRBJ1-1	TGTGCCAGCAGCTTAGCAGACGGCGTGAACACTGAAGCTTTCTTT	CASSLADGVNTEAFF
-	TRBD1	TRBV5-6	TRBJ2-7	TGTGCCACACAGGGGCAGTCTAATGAGCAGTACTTC	CATQGQSNEQYF